This TCR beta chain is drawn from a study of T cells after yellow fever vaccination. Template switching by 5'RACE produced TCR cDNA, adding a universal primer site and UMIs. TCRdb itself ran the 5' RACE reads through MiXCR, one entry per CDR3 protein. The data hold around 550,000 distinct CDR3 sequences, with around 21% observed a single time. This clonotype showed up just a few times. The CDR3 contains 15 residues. Germline values: CDR1 SGHRS, CDR2 YFSETQ. The junction had 8 bases not matched to a gene; V was cut back by 4 bases and J by 8 bases. The input for sequencing was PBMCs, taken 15 days after the yellow fever booster vaccination. The chain carries TRBV5-1 and TRBJ2-1, with TRBD2 matching over 11 bases. This clonotype originated in a man between 25 and 39 years old who received the YFV17D yellow fever vaccine. CDR3 DNA sequence: TGCGCCAGCAGCAATAGCGGGAGGGCCGGGTATGAGCAGTTCTTC. This codes for CASSNSGRAGYEQFF.